Below are 20 T cell receptor beta chains sequenced from a single sample in a study of PD-1 blockade in classical Hodgkin lymphoma. Profiling relied on immunoSEQ multiplex PCR, and the TCRdb table lists in-frame clones only, not all of them. The sample carries about 18,000 clones, 80% to 90% recorded once. The time point: cycle 4 day 1 (C4D1), after five to seven weeks of nivolumab. Brentuximab vedotin exposure varied among the patients, all of whom had relapsed after autologous stem cell transplantation. Source: peripheral blood mononuclear cells (PBMCs), taken before the fourth cycle of nivolumab. The receptors shown here come from a human donor with classical Hodgkin lymphoma.

The chain is built from TRBV5-1 and TRBJ1-2, with D uncertain. Trimming removed 4 bases at V and 5 bases at J, with 15 bases between. Germline V lookup: CDR1 SGHRS, CDR2 YFSETQ. The CDR3 loop spans 14 amino acids. CDR3 DNA: TGCGCCAGCAGCGTTATTTCGGTTGAGTATGGCTACACCTTC. Protein product: CASSVISVEYGYTF.

The rearrangement joins TRBV11-1 to TRBJ2-7; D uncertain. Trimming cost V 5 bases and J 4 bases, with 12 bases left between them. The CDR3 has 13 residues. Germline CDR1 SGHAT, CDR2 FQDESV (reference sequence). CDR3 DNA: TGTGCCAGCAGCCGTTTTAATTCATACGAGCAGTACTTC. Encoded protein: CASSRFNSYEQYF.

As regards this clone: Other DNA sequences in the same sample also yield this CDR3. The V and J genes are TRBV7-9 and TRBJ2-4; maybe TRBD1 (5 bases). CDR1 is SEHNR, CDR2 FQNEAQ, per germline (reference sequence). The CDR3 runs 15 residues. V gave up 5 bases and J gave up 0 bases, with 11 bases separating them. The CDR3 spells CASSPDRLAKNIQYF. The CDR3 DNA reads TGTGCCAGCAGCCCCGACAGACTAGCCAAAAACATTCAGTACTTC. The variable domain in full, completed from reference TRBV7-9 and TRBJ2-4, reads DTGVSQNPRHKITKRGQNVTFRCDPISEHNRLYWYRQTLGQGPEFLTYFQNEAQLEKSRLLSDRFSAERPKGSFSTLEIQRTEQGDSAMYLCASSPDRLAKNIQYFGAGTRLSVL.

This chain links TRBV13 with TRBJ2-7; no firm D call. V was shortened by 1 base and J by 2 bases, with 3 bases between the two germline ends. The CDR3 runs to 12 residues. CDR1 and CDR2 (germline): PRHDT, FYEKMQ (reference sequence). CDR3 DNA sequence: TGTGCCAGCAGCTTAGTTCCCTACGAGCAGTACTTC. Protein sequence: CASSLVPYEQYF.

The chain employs TRBV4-3 and TRBJ1-5, with 7 nucleotides matching TRBD1. CDR1 is LGHNA and CDR2 is YSLEER in the germline V gene. The length of the CDR3 is 13 residues. V was pared by 3 bases and J by 4 bases, with 0 bases of the junction left unmatched. CDR3 nucleotides: TGCGCCAGCAGCCAGGGACAGAATCAGCCCCAGCATTTT. Translated: CASSQGQNQPQHF.

This clone was counted once. This chain joins TRBV12-5 and TRBJ2-1; no reliable D call. This CDR3 comprises 12 residues. Germline V gives CDR1 LGHNT, CDR2 FRNRAP. V was trimmed by 7 bases and J by 7 bases, leaving 11 bases between them. This chain's CDR3 is CASEGVLNEQFF. The CDR3 DNA is TGTGCTAGTGAGGGTGTGTTAAATGAGCAGTTCTTC.

The rearrangement links TRBV29-1 to TRBJ1-5; maybe TRBD1 (5 bases). V lost 2 bases and J lost 3, with 14 bases in between. Germline-derived CDR1 and CDR2 are SQVTM and ANQGSEA. The CDR3 length is 15 residues. The CDR3 DNA reads as TGCAGCGTTGAAAGGGTCCAGGGCAACAATCAGCCCCAGCATTTT. Translating gives CSVERVQGNNQPQHF.

CDR3 residues: CASSPGGYSNQPQHF. DNA of the CDR3: TGCGCCAGCAGTCCGGGCGGTTATAGCAATCAGCCCCAGCATTTT. This sequence joins TRBV5-1 and TRBJ1-5; D not certain. This CDR3 has 15 residues. The V gene's germline CDR1 is SGHRS and CDR2 YFSETQ. Deletions cut 5 bases from V and 0 bases from J, with 12 bases between.

V gene TRBV5-5 combines with J gene TRBJ1-2, with no clear D. CDR3 size: 16 residues. CDR1 and CDR2 from the germline V gene are SGHKS and YYEKEE (reference sequence). Deletions cut 5 bases from V and 1 base from J, with 18 bases between. This chain's CDR3 is CASSRVPGRFNYGYTF. The CDR3 region has the DNA TGTGCCAGCAGTCGGGTCCCGGGAAGATTTAACTATGGCTACACCTTC.

The rearrangement links TRBV9 to TRBJ2-3; D is unresolved. The CDR3 contains 11 residues. Trimming took 0 bases from V and 5 from J, leaving 1 base between them. Germline V gene data show CDR1 as SGDLS and CDR2 as YYNGEE. The CDR3 sequence is CASSVEDTQYF. The CDR3 coding sequence is TGTGCCAGCAGCGTAGAAGATACGCAGTATTTT.

This clone showed up just once. This chain joins TRBV5-6 and TRBJ1-2, with a tentative D call TRBD1 (6 bases). The length of the CDR3 is 12 residues. The V and J ends lost 4 bases and 8 bases respectively, with 12 bases between them. Germline values: CDR1 SGHDT, CDR2 YYEEEE. DNA for the CDR3: TGTGCCAGCAGCCGATCAGGGGTCGGCTACACCTTC. This sequence encodes CASSRSGVGYTF.

V gene TRBV7-8 combines with J gene TRBJ1-6; D remains unclear. CDR1 SGHVS and CDR2 FQNEAQ come from the germline V gene. This CDR3 region has 14 residues. The V end lost 0 bases, the J end lost 4 bases, and 4 bases lay between the germline ends. This CDR3 reads CASSLALYNSPLHF. The DNA for the CDR3 is TGTGCCAGCAGCTTAGCCCTTTATAATTCACCCCTCCACTTT.

This sequence joins TRBV11-2 and TRBJ2-2; D is possibly TRBD2 (5 bases). Per the germline V gene, CDR1 is SGHAT and CDR2 is FQNNGV. CDR3 length: 16 amino acids. Trimming stripped 3 bases from V and 4 bases from J, with 15 bases between. This CDR3 is CASSFTGIGLTGELFF. The CDR3 bases are TGTGCCAGCAGCTTTACCGGGATAGGCCTCACCGGGGAGCTGTTTTTT.

The gene calls are TRBV5-1 and TRBJ2-5; D gene uncertain. Trimming took off 0 bases at V and 1 base at J, with 7 bases between the two ends. This CDR3 is 14 amino acids long. The germline CDR1 and CDR2 sequences are SGHRS and YFSETQ. The CDR3 sequence: CASSLVGFQETQYF. The CDR3 nucleotides are TGCGCCAGCAGCTTGGTCGGGTTCCAAGAGACCCAGTACTTC.

This clone was picked up a small number of times. This chain joins TRBV5-1 and TRBJ2-2; 8 bases align to TRBD1. From germline, CDR1 is SGHRS and CDR2 YFSETQ. The CDR3 totals 15 residues. The J segment lost 1 base and the V segment lost 3 bases, leaving 2 bases of the junction unmatched. The CDR3 DNA is TGCGCCAGCAGCTCCGGGACAGGGAACACCGGGGAGCTGTTTTTT. Its translation is CASSSGTGNTGELFF.

The rearrangement uses TRBV4-3 and TRBJ2-7; D gene ambiguous. CDR1 is LGHNA, CDR2 YSLEER, per germline. CDR3 length: 14 residues. Trimming cost V 3 bases and J 4 bases, with 13 bases left between them. The CDR3 bases are TGCGCCAGCAGCCAGTCGGCAGGACCTTACGAGCAGTACTTC. It codes for CASSQSAGPYEQYF.

This chain joins TRBV5-1 and TRBJ1-4; D is perhaps TRBD1 (6 bases). Germline CDR1 SGHRS, CDR2 YFSETQ. With 4 bases removed from V and 6 bases from J, the gap between germline ends came to 13 bases. The CDR3 runs to 14 residues. CDR3 sequence: CASSPQGIDEKLFF. In DNA, the CDR3 is TGCGCCAGCAGCCCCCAGGGGATAGATGAAAAACTGTTTTTT.

This CDR3 reads CASGLMGNSPLHF. The CDR3, as DNA: TGTGCTAGTGGTTTGATGGGAAATTCACCCCTCCACTTT. The chain recombines TRBV12-5 with TRBJ1-6; D remains ambiguous. Trimming removed 2 bases from V and 7 bases from J, with 6 bases in between. The CDR3 is 13 amino acids. CDR1 and CDR2 from the germline V gene are LGHNT and FRNRAP.

The V gene is TRBV5-1, the J gene TRBJ2-3, with 9 bases matching TRBD1. The CDR3 consists of 15 residues. Germline CDR1 SGHRS, CDR2 YFSETQ. V shed 3 bases and J 2 bases; nucleotides not matched to a gene: 4. For the CDR3, the DNA is TGCGCCAGCAGCTCAGGACAGGGGAACACAGATACGCAGTATTTT. Translating it yields CASSSGQGNTDTQYF.

This clone was observed a handful of times. The J gene is TRBJ2-3, the V gene TRBV7-8, with a possible D match to TRBD2 (6 bases). V was cut by 3 bases and J by 6 bases, with 7 bases left in between. Per germline, CDR1 SGHVS and CDR2 FQNEAQ. This CDR3 spans 12 amino acids. CDR3 protein: CASSFSGDTQYF. In DNA, the CDR3 is TGTGCCAGCAGCTTTAGCGGCGATACGCAGTATTTT.